This T cell receptor beta chain was recorded in a study of graft-versus-host responses after intestinal transplantation. Whole-study context: Recipients got multivisceral, liver-intestinal, or isolated intestinal transplants. Tacrolimus and steroids were given for about 3 years to all recipients after anti-thymocyte globulin induction.

Regarding this clone: The antigen remains undetermined.

Germline V gives CDR1 SGHRS, CDR2 YFSETQ. The ends were cut back, 3 bases at V and 10 bases at J, with 13 bases in the middle. This CDR3 spans 13 amino acids. The protocol was immunoSEQ multiplex PCR, while the TCRdb copy is restricted to in-frame clones and leaves out a portion. Here the sample spans 77,000 or so clones, about nine tenths being singletons. Study-wide points: Across patients carrying graft-donor T cell macrochimerism, allografts held high graft-versus-host to host-versus-graft clonal ratios. Detected in recipient marrow were GvH clones, some of which were first observed in ileum or blood.

The sample in question was PBMCs, obtained 98 days after intestinal transplantation. J is TRBJ1-4 and V is TRBV5-1; TRBD1 is a possible D gene (5 bases). The clonotype originates from a human patient who received an intestinal transplant, so some T cells may come from the graft donor. CDR3 protein: CASSSGAPGKLFF. The CDR3 nucleotides are TGCGCCAGCAGCTCTGGGGCTCCGGGAAAACTGTTTTTT.